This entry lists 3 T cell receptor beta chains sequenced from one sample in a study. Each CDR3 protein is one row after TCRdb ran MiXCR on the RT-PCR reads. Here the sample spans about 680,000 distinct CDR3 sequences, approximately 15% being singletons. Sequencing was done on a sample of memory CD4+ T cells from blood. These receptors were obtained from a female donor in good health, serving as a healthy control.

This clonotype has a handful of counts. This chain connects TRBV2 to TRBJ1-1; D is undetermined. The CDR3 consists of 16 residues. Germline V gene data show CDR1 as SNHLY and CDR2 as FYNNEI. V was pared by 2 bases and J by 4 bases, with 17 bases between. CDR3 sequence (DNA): TGTGCCAGCAGTGAATTAGCAGCCATCGTAGGCACTGAAGCTTTCTTT. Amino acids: CASSELAAIVGTEAFF. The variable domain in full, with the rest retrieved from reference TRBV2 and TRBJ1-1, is EPEVTQTPSHQVTQMGQEVILRCVPISNHLYFYWYRQILGQKVEFLVSFYNNEISEKSEIFDDQFSVERPDGSNFTLKIRSTKLEDSAMYFCASSELAAIVGTEAFFGQGTRLTVV.

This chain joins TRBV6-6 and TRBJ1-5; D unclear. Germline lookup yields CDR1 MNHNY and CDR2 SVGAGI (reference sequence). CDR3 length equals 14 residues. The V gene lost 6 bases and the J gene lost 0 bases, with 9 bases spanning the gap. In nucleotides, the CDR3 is TGTGCCAGCAGCCGGACCGATAGCAATCAGCCCCAGCATTTT. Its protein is CASSRTDSNQPQHF.

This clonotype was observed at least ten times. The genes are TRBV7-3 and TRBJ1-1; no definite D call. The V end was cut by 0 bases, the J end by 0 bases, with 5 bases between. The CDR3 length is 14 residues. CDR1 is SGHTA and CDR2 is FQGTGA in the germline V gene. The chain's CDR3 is CASSLTAMNTEAFF. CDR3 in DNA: TGTGCCAGCAGCTTAACAGCAATGAACACTGAAGCTTTCTTT.